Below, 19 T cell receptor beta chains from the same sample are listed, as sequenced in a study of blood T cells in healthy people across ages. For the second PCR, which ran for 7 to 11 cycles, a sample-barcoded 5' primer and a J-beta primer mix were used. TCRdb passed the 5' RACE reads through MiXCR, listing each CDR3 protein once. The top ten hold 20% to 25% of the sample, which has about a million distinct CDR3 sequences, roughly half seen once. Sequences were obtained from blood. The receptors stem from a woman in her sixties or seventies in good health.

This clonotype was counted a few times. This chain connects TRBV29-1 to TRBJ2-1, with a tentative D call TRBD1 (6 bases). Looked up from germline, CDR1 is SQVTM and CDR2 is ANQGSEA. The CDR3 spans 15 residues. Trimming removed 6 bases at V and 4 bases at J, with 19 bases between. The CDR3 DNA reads TGCAGCGTCCCTATCCAGGTGGGGGCTTACAATGAGCAGTTCTTC. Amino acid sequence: CSVPIQVGAYNEQFF.

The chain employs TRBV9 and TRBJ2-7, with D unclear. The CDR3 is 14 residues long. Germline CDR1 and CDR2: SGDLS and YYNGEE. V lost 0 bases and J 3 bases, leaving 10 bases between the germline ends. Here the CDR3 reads CASSVGPENYEQYF. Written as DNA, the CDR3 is TGTGCCAGCAGCGTAGGACCGGAAAACTACGAGCAGTACTTC.

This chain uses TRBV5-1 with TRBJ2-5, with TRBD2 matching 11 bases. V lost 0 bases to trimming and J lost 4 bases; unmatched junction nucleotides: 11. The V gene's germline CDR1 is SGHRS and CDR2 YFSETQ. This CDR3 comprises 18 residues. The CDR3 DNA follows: TGCGCCAGCAGCTTGGGGGCCTTTAGCGGGAGGGCCGGAGAGACCCAGTACTTC. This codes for CASSLGAFSGRAGETQYF.

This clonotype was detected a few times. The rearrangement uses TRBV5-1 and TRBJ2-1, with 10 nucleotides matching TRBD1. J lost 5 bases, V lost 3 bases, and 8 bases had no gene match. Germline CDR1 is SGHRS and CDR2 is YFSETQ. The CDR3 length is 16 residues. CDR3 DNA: TGCGCCAGCAGCTCGGCAACCGGGACAGGGGACAATGAGCAGTTCTTC. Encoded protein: CASSSATGTGDNEQFF.

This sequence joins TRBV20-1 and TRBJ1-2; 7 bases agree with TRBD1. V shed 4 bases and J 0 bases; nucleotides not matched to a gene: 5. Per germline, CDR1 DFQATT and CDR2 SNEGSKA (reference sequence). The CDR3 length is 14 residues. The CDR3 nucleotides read TGCAGTGCTAAGAAGGGACAGTCTAACTATGGCTACACCTTC. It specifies CSAKKGQSNYGYTF.

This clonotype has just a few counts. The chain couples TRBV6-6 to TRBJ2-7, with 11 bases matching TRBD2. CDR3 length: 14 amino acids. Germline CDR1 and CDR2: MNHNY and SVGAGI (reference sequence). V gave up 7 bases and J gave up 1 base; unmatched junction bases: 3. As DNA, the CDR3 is TGTGCCAGCACTGGACTAGCGGGTTCCTACGAGCAGTACTTC. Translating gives CASTGLAGSYEQYF.

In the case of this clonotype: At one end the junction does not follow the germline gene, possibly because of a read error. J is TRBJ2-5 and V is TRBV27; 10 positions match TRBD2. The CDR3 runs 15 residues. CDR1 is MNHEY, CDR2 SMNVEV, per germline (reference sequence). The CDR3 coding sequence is TGTGCCGGCAGTCCGAATCCGGGACTAGCGGAGACCCAGTACTTC. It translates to CAGSPNPGLAETQYF.

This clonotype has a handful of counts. The CDR3 here is CASSPPKREATQYF. The CDR3, as DNA: TGTGCCAGCTCACCTCCGAAGAGGGAGGCTACGCAGTATTTT. This sequence joins TRBV18 and TRBJ2-3, with D perhaps TRBD2 (6 bases). Germline loops: CDR1 KGHSH, CDR2 LQKENI. The CDR3 runs 14 residues. The germline V and J ends were trimmed by 3 bases and 8 bases, with 15 bases remaining between them.

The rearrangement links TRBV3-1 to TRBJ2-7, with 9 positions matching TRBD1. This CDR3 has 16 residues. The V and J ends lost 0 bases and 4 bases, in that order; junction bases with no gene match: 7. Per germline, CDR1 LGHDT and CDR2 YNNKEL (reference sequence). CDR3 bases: TGTGCCAGCAGCCAAGATTTTCCGGGACAGGGATACGAGCAGTACTTC. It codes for CASSQDFPGQGYEQYF.

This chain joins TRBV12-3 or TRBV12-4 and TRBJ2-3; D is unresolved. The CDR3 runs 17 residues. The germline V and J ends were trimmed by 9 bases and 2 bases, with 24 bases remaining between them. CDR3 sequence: CASSAYLSVTLTDTQYF. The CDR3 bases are TGTGCCAGTTCCGCGTATCTGTCAGTCACCCTCACAGATACGCAGTATTTT.

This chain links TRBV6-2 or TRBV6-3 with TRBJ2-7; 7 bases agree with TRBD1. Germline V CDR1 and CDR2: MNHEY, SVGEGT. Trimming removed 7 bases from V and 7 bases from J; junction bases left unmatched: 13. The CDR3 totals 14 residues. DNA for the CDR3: TGTGCCAGCACCTACAGGGGAGCCCTGGGGGAGCAGTACTTC. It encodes CASTYRGALGEQYF.

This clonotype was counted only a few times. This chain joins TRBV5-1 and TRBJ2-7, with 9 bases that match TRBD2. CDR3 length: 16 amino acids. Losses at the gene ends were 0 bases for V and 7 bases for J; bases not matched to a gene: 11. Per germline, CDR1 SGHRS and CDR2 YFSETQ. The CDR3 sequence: CASSLDPSGTSREQYF. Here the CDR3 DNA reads TGCGCCAGCAGCTTGGATCCTAGCGGGACATCTCGGGAGCAGTACTTC.

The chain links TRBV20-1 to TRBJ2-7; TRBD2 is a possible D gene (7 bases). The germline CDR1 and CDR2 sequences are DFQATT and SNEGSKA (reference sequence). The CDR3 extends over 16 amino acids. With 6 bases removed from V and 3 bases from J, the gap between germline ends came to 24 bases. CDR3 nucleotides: TGCAGTGCGGGGACACCGGCGGGAGTTCTGAGCTACGAGCAGTACTTC. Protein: CSAGTPAGVLSYEQYF.

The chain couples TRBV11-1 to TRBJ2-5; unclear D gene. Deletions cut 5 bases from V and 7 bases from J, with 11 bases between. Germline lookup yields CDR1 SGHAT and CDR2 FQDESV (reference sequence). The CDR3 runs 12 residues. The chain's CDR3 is CASSPPHWTQYF. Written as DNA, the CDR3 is TGTGCCAGCAGCCCACCCCATTGGACCCAGTACTTC. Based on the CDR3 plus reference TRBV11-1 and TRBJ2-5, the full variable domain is EAEVAQSPRYKITEKSQAVAFWCDPISGHATLYWYRQILGQGPELLVQFQDESVVDDSQLPKDRFSAERLKGVDSTLKIQPAELGDSAMYLCASSPPHWTQYFGPGTRLLVL.

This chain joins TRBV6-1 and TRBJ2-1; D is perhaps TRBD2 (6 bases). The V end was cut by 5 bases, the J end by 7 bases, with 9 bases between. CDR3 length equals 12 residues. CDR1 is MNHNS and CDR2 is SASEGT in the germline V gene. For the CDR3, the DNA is TGTGCCAGCAGTCCTAGCGCTAATGAGCAGTTCTTC. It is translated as CASSPSANEQFF.

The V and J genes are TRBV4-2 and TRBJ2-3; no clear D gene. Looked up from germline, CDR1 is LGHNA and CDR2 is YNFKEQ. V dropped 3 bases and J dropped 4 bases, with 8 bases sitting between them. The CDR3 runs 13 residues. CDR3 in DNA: TGTGCCAGCAGCCAGAAGGTGGCAGATACGCAGTATTTT. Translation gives CASSQKVADTQYF.

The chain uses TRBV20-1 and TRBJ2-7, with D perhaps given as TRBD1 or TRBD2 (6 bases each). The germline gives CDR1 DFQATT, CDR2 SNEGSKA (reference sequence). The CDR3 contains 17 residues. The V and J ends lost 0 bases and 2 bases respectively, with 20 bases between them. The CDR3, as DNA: TGCAGTGCTAGAGACGATGGGGGGACAATTGTAACCTACGAGCAGTACTTC. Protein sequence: CSARDDGGTIVTYEQYF.

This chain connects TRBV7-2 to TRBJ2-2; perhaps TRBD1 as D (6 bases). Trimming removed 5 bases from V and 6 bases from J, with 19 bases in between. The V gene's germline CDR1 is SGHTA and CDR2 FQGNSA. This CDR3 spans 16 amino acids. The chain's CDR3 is CASSLIPPGASGELFF. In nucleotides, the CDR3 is TGTGCCAGCAGCCTAATACCCCCAGGGGCGTCCGGGGAGCTGTTTTTT.

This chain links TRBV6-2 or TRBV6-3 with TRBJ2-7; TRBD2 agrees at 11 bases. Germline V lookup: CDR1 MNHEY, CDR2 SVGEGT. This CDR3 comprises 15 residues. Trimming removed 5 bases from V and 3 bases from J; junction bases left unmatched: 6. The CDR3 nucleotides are TGTGCCAGCAGTCTTACTAGCGGGAGCGTCTACGAGCAGTACTTC. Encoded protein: CASSLTSGSVYEQYF.